This T cell receptor beta chain was captured by sequencing in a study of cytotoxic CD8 clonotypes in ibrutinib-treated CLL. Study at large: Among patients, around 25 responded partially and 2 completely; around 15 then stayed remitted and roughly 12 progressed after median 68 months. On average, fewer than 95,000 productive rearrangements and some 240,000 productive templates per sample.

The CDR3 runs to 14 residues. Germline loops: CDR1 SGHRS, CDR2 YFSETQ. Trimming removed 0 bases from V and 6 bases from J, with 13 bases in between. Cryopreserved PBMCs provided about 2 micrograms of genomic DNA for the TCR beta libraries. The repertoire was sequenced with immunoSEQ multiplex PCR; TCRdb's copy has only in-frame clones and lacks some. The repertoire holds around 91,000 clones, with about 86% as singletons. The rearrangement links TRBV5-1 to TRBJ2-7, with D tentatively TRBD2 (6 bases). The TCR sequence derives from a human donor with chronic lymphocytic leukemia. This material consisted of PBMCs, taken before ibrutinib treatment. The CDR3 is CASSLVGGMGEQYF. The CDR3 DNA reads TGCGCCAGCAGCTTGGTGGGCGGGATGGGCGAGCAGTACTTC. Full variable domain (outside the CDR3, taken from reference TRBV5-1 and TRBJ2-7): KAGVTQTPRYLIKTRGQQVTLSCSPISGHRSVSWYQQTPGQGLQFLFEYFSETQRNKGNFPGRFSGRQFSNSRSEMNVSTLELGDSALYLCASSLVGGMGEQYFGPGTRLTVT.